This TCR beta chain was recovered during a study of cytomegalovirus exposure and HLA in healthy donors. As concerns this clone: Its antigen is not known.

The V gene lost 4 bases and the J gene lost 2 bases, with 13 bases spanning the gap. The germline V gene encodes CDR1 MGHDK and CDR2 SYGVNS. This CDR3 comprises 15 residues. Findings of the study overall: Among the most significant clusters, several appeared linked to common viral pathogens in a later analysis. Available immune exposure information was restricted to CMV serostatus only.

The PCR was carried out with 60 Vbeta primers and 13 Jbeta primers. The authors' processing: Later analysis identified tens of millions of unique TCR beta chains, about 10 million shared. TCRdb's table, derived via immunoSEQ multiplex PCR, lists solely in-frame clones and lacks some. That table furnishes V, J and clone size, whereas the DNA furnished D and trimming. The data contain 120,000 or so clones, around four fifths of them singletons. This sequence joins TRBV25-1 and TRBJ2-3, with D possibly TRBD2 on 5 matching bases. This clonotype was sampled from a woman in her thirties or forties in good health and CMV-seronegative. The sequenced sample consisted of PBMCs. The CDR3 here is CASSAAEEDTDTQYF. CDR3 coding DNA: TGTGCCAGCAGTGCGGCCGAGGAGGACACAGATACGCAGTATTTT.